Shown below are 10 T cell receptor beta chains from a single sample sequenced in a study of response to subunit inactivated influenza vaccine. TCRdb independently ran MiXCR on the RT-PCR reads; one entry per CDR3 protein. Of about 500,000 distinct CDR3 sequences listed, approximately 15% were seen once; the top ten hold 2.5% to 3.5%. Source: CD4+ T cells sorted from PBMCs, taken roughly 24 months after vaccination. The receptors were gathered from a man aged 50 to 75 who received an inactivated influenza vaccine.

This clonotype appeared a few times. The CDR3 sequence is CATSDTGTGGGETQYF. CDR3 DNA: TGTGCCACCAGTGATACCGGGACAGGGGGCGGCGAGACCCAGTACTTC. The chain is built from TRBV24-1 and TRBJ2-5; 12 bases line up with TRBD1. Trimming at V came to 3 bases and at J to 5 bases, leaving 6 bases not matched to a gene. Germline values: CDR1 KGHDR, CDR2 SFDVKD. This CDR3 is 16 amino acids long.

The J gene is TRBJ2-5, the V gene TRBV25-1, with 8 bases that match TRBD2. V gave up 4 bases and J gave up 4 bases; unmatched junction bases: 11. Germline loops: CDR1 MGHDK, CDR2 SYGVNS. The CDR3 is 16 amino acids. CDR3 DNA: TGTGCCAGCAGTGGGTCCCCAGGACTAGCCGGAGAGACCCAGTACTTC. This codes for CASSGSPGLAGETQYF.

V and J are TRBV11-2 and TRBJ2-2; the D gene is possibly TRBD1 (6 bases). Trimming removed 6 bases from V and 2 bases from J, with 16 bases in between. This CDR3 comprises 16 residues. Germline V gene lookup returns CDR1 SGHAT and CDR2 FQNNGV. The CDR3 region is CASRKTGFGNTGELFF. Written as DNA, the CDR3 is TGTGCCAGCAGAAAAACAGGGTTTGGTAACACCGGGGAGCTGTTTTTT. Full variable domain (remainder filled in from reference TRBV11-2 and TRBJ2-2): EAGVAQSPRYKIIEKRQSVAFWCNPISGHATLYWYQQILGQGPKLLIQFQNNGVVDDSQLPKDRFSAERLKGVDSTLKIQPAKLEDSAVYLCASRKTGFGNTGELFFGEGSRLTVL.

At least ten counts were recorded for this clonotype. The rearrangement uses TRBV5-1 and TRBJ1-4, with D perhaps matching TRBD1 (6 bases). CDR1 and CDR2 from the germline V gene are SGHRS and YFSETQ. Trimming removed 0 bases from V and 5 bases from J, with 8 bases in between. The CDR3 extends over 14 amino acids. This CDR3 reads CASSLGTENEKLFF. The CDR3 region has the DNA TGCGCCAGCAGCTTGGGGACAGAGAATGAAAAACTGTTTTTT.

There are a few counts of this clonotype. The rearrangement joins TRBV12-3 or TRBV12-4 to TRBJ2-3; TRBD1 matches at 8 bases. Trimming took 6 bases from V and 6 from J; bases not matched to a gene: 8. The CDR3 is made up of 14 amino acids. The CDR3 protein is CASSLDRGPDTQYF. The CDR3 nucleotides read TGTGCCAGCAGCCTTGACAGGGGACCCGATACGCAGTATTTT.

This clonotype was counted only a few times. The gene calls are TRBV4-3 and TRBJ1-1; D possibly corresponds to TRBD1 (6 bases). The CDR3 runs to 17 residues. Trimming removed 0 bases at V and 5 bases at J, with 19 bases between. The germline CDR1 and CDR2 sequences are LGHNA and YSLEER. CDR3 protein: CASSQDGVGGRVTEAFF. CDR3 in DNA: TGCGCCAGCAGCCAAGATGGAGTAGGGGGGCGCGTGACTGAAGCTTTCTTT.

The J gene is TRBJ2-3, the V gene TRBV20-1; 7 nucleotides align to TRBD2. After removal of 3 bases from V and 1 base from J, the junction contained 7 bases not matched to a gene. Looked up from germline, CDR1 is DFQATT and CDR2 is SNEGSKA (reference sequence). The CDR3 spans 15 residues. CDR3 nucleotides: TGCAGTGCTAGTGCGCGGGAGACCGGCACAGATACGCAGTATTTT. Amino acid sequence: CSASARETGTDTQYF.

This clonotype has only a few counts. The chain joins TRBV5-1 to TRBJ2-7; D is ambiguous. V shed 0 bases and J shed 3 bases, with 10 bases lying between them. Germline CDR1 is SGHRS and CDR2 is YFSETQ. This CDR3 spans 14 amino acids. The CDR3 protein is CASSLEFRVYEQYF. The DNA of the CDR3 is TGCGCCAGCAGCTTGGAATTCAGAGTCTACGAGCAGTACTTC. The variable domain in full, with the rest retrieved from reference TRBV5-1 and TRBJ2-7, is KAGVTQTPRYLIKTRGQQVTLSCSPISGHRSVSWYQQTPGQGLQFLFEYFSETQRNKGNFPGRFSGRQFSNSRSEMNVSTLELGDSALYLCASSLEFRVYEQYFGPGTRLTVT.

The CDR3, as DNA: TGTGCCAGCAGCTCGGTGAAGGCTGAAGCTTTCTTT. It codes for CASSSVKAEAFF. This rearrangement joins TRBV2 to TRBJ1-1; no firm D call. The CDR3 totals 12 residues. The V end lost 6 bases, the J end lost 6 bases, and 11 bases lay between the germline ends. CDR1 is SNHLY, CDR2 FYNNEI, per germline.

This sequence joins TRBV2 and TRBJ1-1; D might be TRBD1 (5 bases). Germline V gene data show CDR1 as SNHLY and CDR2 as FYNNEI. This CDR3 has 14 amino acids. Trimming pared 8 bases from V and 4 bases from J, leaving 17 bases between. The CDR3 sequence: CASSVGGGITEAFF. CDR3 DNA sequence: TGTGCCAGCTCTGTGGGGGGAGGGATCACTGAAGCTTTCTTT.